This T cell receptor beta chain was recovered during a study of CXCR3-negative and CXCR3-positive naive CD8 T cells. Study results and caveats: It was found that naive subsets had comparable surface CD5, and TCR strength was inferred from TRB CDR3 properties. Sequencing showed both naive subsets with comparably high diversity, and memory CD8+ cells much lower.

Germline V CDR1 and CDR2: LGHNT, FRNRAP. This CDR3 is built from 13 residues. A word on this clonotype: The antigen remains unidentified.

CD45RO-CCR7+CD27+CD95- defined naive CD8+ T cells. TRB cDNA libraries were made by UMI-labeled 5' RACE. TCRdb reprocessed the 5' RACE reads, keeping one entry per CDR3 protein, no DNA. The sample table includes some 45,000 distinct CDR3 sequences. The genes are TRBV12-5 and TRBJ2-1; the D call of TRBD2 rests on TCRdb alone, since no DNA is present to check it. The sequence came from a human donor in good health. Some clones in this sample may be carry-over from other donors' samples. Sequencing input: naive CXCR3- CD8+ T cells from blood. The subset is: CD45RO-CCR7+CD27+CD95- naive CD8+ T cells lacking CXCR3 (TNR3-). Here the CDR3 reads CASGSQAGNEQFF.